This T cell receptor (beta chain) was found in a study of OX40 agonist ivuxolimab in advanced cancers. Study background: Every patient in dose escalation had hepatocellular carcinoma, melanoma, renal cell or head and neck cancer. Patients achieving partial responses numbered three: one hepatocellular carcinoma case and two cutaneous melanoma cases.

Germline V gene lookup returns CDR1 WSHSY and CDR2 SAAADI. This CDR3 contains 14 residues. The germline V and J ends were trimmed by 6 bases and 0 bases, with 10 bases remaining between them. Assay: immunoSEQ multiplex PCR; the TCRdb copy retains only in-frame clones and omits some. Seen here are about 91,000 clones, 65% to 90% observed once, and the top ten hold around 2%. The input for sequencing was CD4+ or CD8+ T cells sorted from blood, taken in a trial of the OX40 agonist ivuxolimab. The chain combines TRBV10-2 with TRBJ2-3, with D unclear. This TCR was recovered from an adult with an advanced solid tumor such as melanoma, head and neck, liver or kidney cancer. Here the CDR3 DNA reads TGCGCCAGCAGGACGGCGCCCAGCACAGATACGCAGTATTTT. This sequence encodes CASRTAPSTDTQYF.